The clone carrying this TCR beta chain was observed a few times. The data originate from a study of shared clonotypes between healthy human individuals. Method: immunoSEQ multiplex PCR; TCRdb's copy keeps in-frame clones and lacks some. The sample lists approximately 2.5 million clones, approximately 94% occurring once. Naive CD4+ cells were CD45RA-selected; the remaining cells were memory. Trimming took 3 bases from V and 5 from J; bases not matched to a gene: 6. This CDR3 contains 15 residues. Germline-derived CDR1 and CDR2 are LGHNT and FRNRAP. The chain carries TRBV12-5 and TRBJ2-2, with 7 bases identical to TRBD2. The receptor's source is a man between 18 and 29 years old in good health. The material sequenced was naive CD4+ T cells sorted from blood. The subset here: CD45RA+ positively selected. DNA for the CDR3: TGTGCTAGTGGTTTAAGGGCTAGCGGAACCGGGGAGCTGTTTTTT. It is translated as CASGLRASGTGELFF.